One TCR beta chain is described in this entry. Its antigen is unidentified. This specimen belongs to a study of cytotoxic CD8 clonotypes in ibrutinib-treated CLL. Produced via immunoSEQ multiplex PCR; TCRdb's table is partial and in-frame only. The sample consists of 250,000 to 350,000 clones, 60% to 80% of them appearing once. CDR1 is MNHNY, CDR2 SVGAGI, per germline (reference sequence). This CDR3 contains 16 residues. With 1 base removed from V and 2 bases from J, the gap between germline ends came to 12 bases. Whole-study findings and limits: Clonality rose at ibrutinib response, held steady in sustained remission, and fell toward baseline at progression.

This sequence was found in a human donor with chronic lymphocytic leukemia. The input for sequencing was PBMCs, taken at disease progression, from a patient treated with ibrutinib. V and J are TRBV6-6 and TRBJ1-5; D not resolved. CDR3 residues: CASSYLFRPGNQPQHF. The CDR3 nucleotides are TGTGCCAGCAGTTACTTGTTCAGGCCGGGCAATCAGCCCCAGCATTTT.